This record looks at one T cell receptor beta chain sequence and its context. The table came from immunoSEQ multiplex PCR; TCRdb's copy has only in-frame clones and leaves some out. The top ten hold under 1.5% of the sample, which has 65,000 to 75,000 clones, approximately 93% seen once. This sample stems from a study of T cell changes during pregnancy in multiple sclerosis. The CDR3 totals 16 residues. The trim removed 6 bases at V and 2 bases at J, leaving 5 bases unmatched. CDR1 is SGHTA, CDR2 FQGTGA, per germline. The input for sequencing was peripheral blood, taken in the second trimester of pregnancy. This sequence joins TRBV7-3 and TRBJ2-5, with 14 positions matching TRBD2. The origin of this receptor is a female donor with multiple sclerosis, enrolled in a pregnancy study. CDR3 nucleotides: TGTGCCAGCAGGCGCGGGACTAGCGGGGGACAAGAGACCCAGTACTTC. This sequence encodes CASRRGTSGGQETQYF.